These 10 T cell receptor beta chains came from one sample sequenced in a study of CD8 T cells in ankylosing spondylitis. MiXCR, run by TCRdb on the 5' RACE reads, gives a single entry per CDR3 protein. The sample holds about 220,000 distinct CDR3 sequences; about 10% are singletons and the top ten take 21%. Sequencing was carried out using blood, either unsorted or a sorted T cell fraction (not recorded which). Receptors originate from a male donor with ankylosing spondylitis or in good health (not recorded which).

This clonotype was observed many times. The chain joins TRBV28 to TRBJ2-5; D remains unclear. The ends were cut back, 6 bases at V and 1 base at J, with 9 bases in the middle. Germline V lookup: CDR1 MDHEN, CDR2 SYDVKM. The CDR3 runs to 13 residues. The DNA of the CDR3 is TGTGCCAGCAGGGAAGAATTCCAAGAGACCCAGTACTTC. Translation gives CASREEFQETQYF.

In its sample, this clonotype was seen many times. The rearrangement links TRBV24-1 to TRBJ1-6; D is uncertain. The germline V gene has CDR1 KGHDR and CDR2 SFDVKD. There are 13 residues in the CDR3. Between the trimmed V and J ends, which lost 5 bases and 8 bases, there was a span of 9 bases. The CDR3 loop is CATSAYQDSPLHF. The CDR3 DNA is TGTGCCACCAGTGCCTACCAGGATTCACCCCTCCACTTT.

This chain uses TRBV20-1 with TRBJ1-1; 8 bases agree with TRBD1. Germline V gene data show CDR1 as DFQATT and CDR2 as SNEGSKA (reference sequence). The CDR3 loop spans 15 amino acids. With V trimmed by 1 base and J by 1 base, 5 bases remained unmatched. The CDR3 loop reads CSARGGQGPNTEAFF. The CDR3 bases are TGCAGTGCTAGAGGAGGACAGGGACCGAACACTGAAGCTTTCTTT.

This clonotype was seen more than once but under ten times. The chain has TRBV2 and TRBJ2-2; D possibly uses TRBD1 or TRBD2 (6 bases each). The ends were cut back, 8 bases at V and 4 bases at J, with 11 bases in the middle. The CDR3 length is 13 residues. In germline, CDR1 is SNHLY, CDR2 FYNNEI. The DNA of the CDR3 is TGTGCCAGCCGGGGGCCACCCACCGGGGAGCTGTTTTTT. Protein product: CASRGPPTGELFF.

This clonotype appeared many times. The chain uses TRBV9 and TRBJ2-2, with D possibly matching TRBD1 (6 bases). Germline CDR1 SGDLS, CDR2 YYNGEE. V dropped 0 bases and J dropped 7 bases, with 13 bases sitting between them. The CDR3 is 15 residues long. CDR3: CASSVGTGQSGELFF. CDR3 nucleotides: TGTGCCAGCAGCGTAGGTACAGGGCAAAGCGGGGAGCTGTTTTTT.

In this sample, this clonotype turned up many times. The chain links TRBV7-9 to TRBJ2-3; D remains unclear. Germline CDR1 SEHNR, CDR2 FQNEAQ (reference sequence). The CDR3 consists of 12 residues. Trimming removed 7 bases at V and 5 bases at J, with 10 bases between. The CDR3 reads CASTDYLDTQYF. CDR3 DNA sequence: TGTGCCAGCACCGATTATCTAGATACGCAGTATTTT.

The sample holds many counts of this clonotype. This chain joins TRBV27 and TRBJ1-5; possibly TRBD1 for D (6 bases). V lost 4 bases and J 1 base, leaving 23 bases between the germline ends. This CDR3 is 19 amino acids long. Germline V gene sequence: CDR1 MNHEY, CDR2 SMNVEV (reference sequence). The CDR3 DNA sequence: TGTGCCAGCAGTTCCTTTGGGAATACAGGGATCCTCAGCAATCAGCCCCAGCATTTT. It yields the protein CASSSFGNTGILSNQPQHF.

The sample holds a few counts of this clonotype. V usage is TRBV5-1 and J usage is TRBJ1-5; D remains unclear. This CDR3 contains 16 residues. Looked up from germline, CDR1 is SGHRS and CDR2 is YFSETQ. Between the trimmed V and J ends, which lost 5 bases and 3 bases, there was a span of 18 bases. CDR3 residues: CASSEGGQIFNQPQHF. The CDR3 nucleotides read TGCGCCAGCAGTGAGGGAGGGCAGATTTTCAATCAGCCCCAGCATTTT.

In this sample, this clonotype turned up many times. V is TRBV28 and J is TRBJ2-7, with 12 nucleotides matching TRBD2. Losses at the gene ends were 5 bases for V and 2 bases for J; bases not matched to a gene: 4. The CDR3 consists of 15 residues. Per germline, CDR1 MDHEN and CDR2 SYDVKM. For the CDR3, the DNA is TGTGCCAGCAGTCCCGGACTAGCGGGAACCTACGAGCAGTACTTC. It translates to CASSPGLAGTYEQYF.

This chain joins TRBV20-1 and TRBJ2-3; the match to TRBD2 covers 7 bases. V dropped 5 bases and J dropped 1; count of bases not matched to a gene: 12. Per the germline V gene, CDR1 is DFQATT and CDR2 is SNEGSKA (reference sequence). The CDR3 is made up of 16 amino acids. The chain's CDR3 is CSAEVLRAGRTDTQYF. The CDR3 DNA sequence: TGCAGTGCTGAAGTACTCAGAGCGGGACGCACAGATACGCAGTATTTT.